Listed below are T cell receptor beta chains from one sample, sequenced in a study of blood T cell repertoires in COVID-19. Produced via immunoSEQ multiplex PCR; TCRdb's table is partial and in-frame only. The table shows 50,000 to 75,000 clones, with 65% to 80% occurring only once. Sequencing was done on a sample of peripheral blood. Receptor source: a man in his fifties or sixties with acute or convalescent COVID-19. The CDR3 runs from the conserved cysteine through the conserved F or W. Each record gives: J gene, clone size, D gene, V gene, CDR3 protein, CDR3 DNA. A D gene is named only where the DNA matches it firmly. The size field is filled for only some rows; it gives once, few, many or a size class.

J gene: TRBJ1-5
clone size: -
D gene: -
V gene: TRBV10-1
CDR3 protein: CASSEIGDQPQHF
CDR3 DNA: TGCGCCAGCAGTGAGATCGGTGATCAGCCCCAGCATTTT

J gene: TRBJ2-2
clone size: -
D gene: TRBD1
V gene: TRBV11-3
CDR3 protein: CASSRTGGTGELFF
CDR3 DNA: TGTGCCAGCAGCCGGACAGGGGGCACCGGGGAGCTGTTTTTT

J gene: TRBJ2-6
clone size: -
D gene: TRBD1
V gene: TRBV27
CDR3 protein: CASSLTTGVANVLTF
CDR3 DNA: TGTGCCAGCAGTTTAACAACAGGGGTAGCCAACGTCCTGACTTTC

J gene: TRBJ2-1
clone size: -
D gene: TRBD2
V gene: TRBV5-1
CDR3 protein: CASSSTSGRGNEQFF
CDR3 DNA: TGCGCCAGCAGCTCGACTAGCGGGAGAGGGAATGAGCAGTTCTTC

J gene: TRBJ2-5
clone size: -
D gene: -
V gene: TRBV18
CDR3 protein: CASSRTTQETQYF
CDR3 DNA: TGTGCCAGCTCGCGCACTACCCAAGAGACCCAGTACTTC

J gene: TRBJ2-6
clone size: -
D gene: TRBD1
V gene: TRBV27
CDR3 protein: CASSLRGQGHLSGANVLTF
CDR3 DNA: TGTGCCAGCAGTCTCCGGGGACAGGGCCACCTCTCTGGGGCCAACGTCCTGACTTTC

J gene: TRBJ1-1
clone size: few
D gene: TRBD1
V gene: TRBV30
CDR3 protein: CAWTRTGWGEVAFF
CDR3 DNA: TGTGCCTGGACCCGGACAGGCTGGGGCGAGGTAGCTTTCTTT

J gene: TRBJ2-1
clone size: -
D gene: -
V gene: TRBV11-2
CDR3 protein: CASSLEAGADNEQFF
CDR3 DNA: TGTGCCAGCAGCTTGGAGGCAGGGGCTGACAATGAGCAGTTCTTC

J gene: TRBJ2-7
clone size: -
D gene: -
V gene: TRBV7-2
CDR3 protein: CASSLMALSPYEQYF
CDR3 DNA: TGTGCCAGCAGCTTAATGGCACTTAGCCCCTACGAGCAGTACTTC

J gene: TRBJ2-7
clone size: -
D gene: TRBD1
V gene: TRBV29-1
CDR3 protein: CSVGKGQGYEQYF
CDR3 DNA: TGCAGCGTGGGAAAGGGACAGGGCTACGAGCAGTACTTC

J gene: TRBJ1-1
clone size: -
D gene: -
V gene: TRBV7-3
CDR3 protein: CASSLRGIAEAFF
CDR3 DNA: TGTGCCAGCAGCTTACGGGGGATCGCTGAAGCTTTCTTT

J gene: TRBJ1-3
clone size: -
D gene: -
V gene: TRBV9
CDR3 protein: CASSVVGASGNTIYF
CDR3 DNA: TGTGCCAGCAGCGTAGTGGGGGCTTCTGGAAACACCATATATTTT

J gene: TRBJ1-2
clone size: -
D gene: TRBD1
V gene: TRBV6-5
CDR3 protein: CASSYVRTGGRYGYTF
CDR3 DNA: TGTGCCAGCAGTTACGTAAGGACAGGTGGGCGCTATGGCTACACCTTC

J gene: TRBJ2-1
clone size: -
D gene: -
V gene: TRBV5-6
CDR3 protein: CASSHKTSPRSYNEQFF
CDR3 DNA: TGTGCCAGCAGCCATAAAACCTCTCCGAGATCCTACAATGAGCAGTTCTTC

J gene: TRBJ2-7
clone size: few
D gene: -
V gene: TRBV10-2
CDR3 protein: CASRLGYPRGGYEQYF
CDR3 DNA: TGCGCCAGCAGGTTGGGGTACCCGCGGGGAGGCTACGAGCAGTACTTC

J gene: TRBJ1-6
clone size: -
D gene: -
V gene: TRBV27
CDR3 protein: CASSFWANRGSSPLHF
CDR3 DNA: TGTGCCAGCAGTTTTTGGGCCAACCGGGGTAGTTCACCCCTCCACTTT

J gene: TRBJ2-1
clone size: -
D gene: TRBD2
V gene: TRBV4-3
CDR3 protein: CASSQGPLAGVFHEQFF
CDR3 DNA: TGCGCCAGCAGCCAAGGCCCTCTAGCGGGAGTTTTCCATGAGCAGTTCTTC

J gene: TRBJ1-2
clone size: -
D gene: -
V gene: TRBV19
CDR3 protein: CASSARQAPGYGYTF
CDR3 DNA: TGTGCCAGTAGTGCTCGACAGGCTCCGGGGTATGGCTACACCTTC

J gene: TRBJ2-1
clone size: -
D gene: -
V gene: TRBV27
CDR3 protein: CASSFERGLYNEQFF
CDR3 DNA: TGTGCCAGCAGTTTCGAGCGAGGGCTTTACAATGAGCAGTTCTTC

J gene: TRBJ1-5
clone size: -
D gene: -
V gene: TRBV6-2/TRBV6-3
CDR3 protein: CASSSDRREGQPQHF
CDR3 DNA: TGTGCCAGCAGTTCTGACAGGAGAGAAGGCCAGCCCCAGCATTTT

J gene: TRBJ1-2
clone size: -
D gene: -
V gene: TRBV5-4
CDR3 protein: CASSLGGGDYGYTF
CDR3 DNA: TGTGCCAGCAGCTTGGGGGGCGGTGACTATGGCTACACCTTC

J gene: TRBJ2-5
clone size: -
D gene: TRBD1
V gene: TRBV11-2
CDR3 protein: CASSFRGHEAQYF
CDR3 DNA: TGTGCCAGCAGTTTTAGGGGGCACGAGGCCCAGTACTTC

J gene: TRBJ2-3
clone size: -
D gene: -
V gene: TRBV3-1/TRBV3-2
CDR3 protein: CASSLGLPSTYSQYF
CDR3 DNA: TGTGCCAGCAGCTTAGGACTCCCAAGCACCTATTCGCAGTATTTT

J gene: TRBJ2-7
clone size: -
D gene: TRBD2
V gene: TRBV9
CDR3 protein: CASSSKLAGHYEQYF
CDR3 DNA: TGTGCCAGCAGCTCCAAACTAGCGGGGCACTACGAGCAGTACTTC

J gene: TRBJ2-7
clone size: few
D gene: -
V gene: TRBV5-1
CDR3 protein: CASSPQGYEQYF
CDR3 DNA: TGCGCCAGCAGCCCTCAGGGCTACGAGCAGTACTTC

J gene: TRBJ2-7
clone size: once
D gene: -
V gene: TRBV7-2
CDR3 protein: CASSFSAGIAYEQYF
CDR3 DNA: TGTGCCAGCAGCTTCTCAGCGGGTATTGCCTACGAGCAGTACTTC

J gene: TRBJ1-4
clone size: -
D gene: -
V gene: TRBV6-5
CDR3 protein: CASRGLRGNNEKLFF
CDR3 DNA: TGTGCCAGCAGGGGACTGAGAGGCAACAATGAAAAACTGTTTTTT

J gene: TRBJ2-3
clone size: once
D gene: TRBD1
V gene: TRBV6-6
CDR3 protein: CASSPAGTGADTQYF
CDR3 DNA: TGTGCCAGCTCTCCTGCCGGGACAGGGGCAGATACGCAGTATTTT

J gene: TRBJ1-2
clone size: -
D gene: -
V gene: TRBV24-1
CDR3 protein: CATSSGQFYGYTF
CDR3 DNA: TGTGCCACCAGTTCCGGACAGTTCTATGGCTACACCTTC

J gene: TRBJ2-7
clone size: -
D gene: TRBD2
V gene: TRBV28
CDR3 protein: CASTGAGSGSYEQYF
CDR3 DNA: TGTGCCAGCACCGGGGCGGGTAGCGGGAGCTACGAGCAGTACTTC

J gene: TRBJ2-1
clone size: -
D gene: TRBD1
V gene: TRBV7-8
CDR3 protein: CASSLVRDRGTNEQFF
CDR3 DNA: TGTGCCAGCAGCTTAGTCCGGGACAGGGGAACCAATGAGCAGTTCTTC

J gene: TRBJ1-2
clone size: -
D gene: -
V gene: TRBV5-1
CDR3 protein: CASRKEQSVYGYTF
CDR3 DNA: TGCGCCAGCAGGAAGGAGCAATCGGTCTATGGCTACACCTTC

J gene: TRBJ2-2
clone size: few
D gene: TRBD1
V gene: TRBV6-4
CDR3 protein: CASSRDRGYSGELFF
CDR3 DNA: TGTGCCAGCAGCCGGGACAGGGGGTATTCCGGGGAGCTGTTTTTT

J gene: TRBJ2-7
clone size: -
D gene: -
V gene: TRBV28
CDR3 protein: CASRPGQFYEQYF
CDR3 DNA: TGTGCCAGCAGGCCCGGACAGTTCTACGAGCAGTACTTC

J gene: TRBJ2-3
clone size: -
D gene: TRBD2
V gene: TRBV4-2
CDR3 protein: CASSQEGFPGLGQYITDTQYF
CDR3 DNA: TGTGCCAGCAGCCAAGAGGGGTTCCCGGGACTAGGGCAGTACATCACAGATACGCAGTATTTT

J gene: TRBJ2-7
clone size: once
D gene: TRBD2
V gene: TRBV5-1
CDR3 protein: CASSWSGALSYEQYF
CDR3 DNA: TGCGCCAGCAGCTGGAGCGGGGCACTCTCCTACGAGCAGTACTTC

J gene: TRBJ1-2
clone size: -
D gene: -
V gene: TRBV15
CDR3 protein: CATSRGYQGNYGYTF
CDR3 DNA: TGTGCCACCAGCAGAGGGTACCAGGGGAACTATGGCTACACCTTC

J gene: TRBJ1-2
clone size: -
D gene: -
V gene: TRBV21-1
CDR3 protein: CAREAHYGYTF
CDR3 DNA: TGTGCCAGAGAGGCCCACTATGGCTACACCTTC

J gene: TRBJ1-3
clone size: -
D gene: -
V gene: TRBV28
CDR3 protein: CASSPPPSSGNTIYF
CDR3 DNA: TGTGCCAGCAGTCCACCTCCCAGCTCTGGAAACACCATATATTTT

J gene: TRBJ1-1
clone size: once
D gene: -
V gene: TRBV5-5
CDR3 protein: CASSSQGGGNTEAFF
CDR3 DNA: TGTGCCAGCAGCTCACAGGGTGGAGGGAACACTGAAGCTTTCTTT

J gene: TRBJ2-1
clone size: once
D gene: TRBD1
V gene: TRBV18
CDR3 protein: CASHSGTGIDEQFF
CDR3 DNA: TGTGCCAGCCATTCCGGGACAGGGATCGATGAGCAGTTCTTC

J gene: TRBJ1-5
clone size: few
D gene: -
V gene: TRBV28
CDR3 protein: CASSYAPGGISNQPQHF
CDR3 DNA: TGTGCCAGCAGTTACGCCCCCGGCGGAATCAGCAATCAGCCCCAGCATTTT

J gene: TRBJ2-2
clone size: -
D gene: -
V gene: TRBV12-3/TRBV12-4
CDR3 protein: CASSLAGGELFF
CDR3 DNA: TGTGCCAGCAGTTTAGCCGGCGGGGAGCTGTTTTTT

J gene: TRBJ2-5
clone size: -
D gene: -
V gene: TRBV5-4
CDR3 protein: CATHLVGVREETQYF
CDR3 DNA: TGTGCCACCCACCTCGTAGGGGTTCGGGAAGAGACCCAGTACTTC

J gene: TRBJ2-5
clone size: -
D gene: TRBD2
V gene: TRBV9
CDR3 protein: CASSLQGGSGETQYF
CDR3 DNA: TGTGCCAGCAGCTTGCAGGGAGGGTCTGGAGAGACCCAGTACTTC

J gene: TRBJ1-5
clone size: -
D gene: TRBD1
V gene: TRBV28
CDR3 protein: CASSTGVGNQPQHF
CDR3 DNA: TGTGCCAGCAGTACAGGGGTTGGCAATCAGCCCCAGCATTTT

J gene: TRBJ1-3
clone size: -
D gene: -
V gene: TRBV9
CDR3 protein: CASSVGEGSSGNTIYF
CDR3 DNA: TGTGCCAGCAGCGTAGGGGAGGGTAGCTCTGGAAACACCATATATTTT

J gene: TRBJ2-7
clone size: -
D gene: -
V gene: TRBV11-2
CDR3 protein: CASSTIPRRSSYEQYF
CDR3 DNA: TGTGCCAGCAGCACTATCCCGAGAAGGAGCTCCTACGAGCAGTACTTC

J gene: TRBJ2-5
clone size: -
D gene: TRBD2
V gene: TRBV5-1
CDR3 protein: CASSLAEGGRLETQYF
CDR3 DNA: TGCGCCAGCAGCTTGGCTGAGGGAGGGCGTTTGGAGACCCAGTACTTC

J gene: TRBJ1-3
clone size: -
D gene: -
V gene: TRBV16
CDR3 protein: CASSQSPVSGNTIYF
CDR3 DNA: TGTGCCAGCAGCCAATCCCCGGTCTCTGGAAACACCATATATTTT

J gene: TRBJ2-1
clone size: few
D gene: TRBD2
V gene: TRBV5-8
CDR3 protein: CASSLGSLTSGSKDEQFF
CDR3 DNA: TGTGCCAGCAGCTTGGGATCCCTGACTAGCGGGAGTAAGGATGAGCAGTTCTTC

J gene: TRBJ2-7
clone size: -
D gene: -
V gene: TRBV5-1
CDR3 protein: CASSSRAGNWEQYF
CDR3 DNA: TGCGCCAGCAGCTCCCGGGCCGGGAACTGGGAGCAGTACTTC

J gene: TRBJ2-7
clone size: few
D gene: TRBD2
V gene: TRBV28
CDR3 protein: CASATTSGGYEQYF
CDR3 DNA: TGTGCCAGCGCCACGACTAGCGGAGGCTACGAGCAGTACTTC

J gene: TRBJ2-5
clone size: -
D gene: TRBD1
V gene: TRBV14
CDR3 protein: CASSYRTGMQETQYF
CDR3 DNA: TGTGCCAGCAGCTATAGGACAGGAATGCAAGAGACCCAGTACTTC

J gene: TRBJ1-1
clone size: -
D gene: -
V gene: TRBV4-2
CDR3 protein: CASSPRQRQNTEAFF
CDR3 DNA: TGTGCCAGCAGCCCGAGACAGAGACAGAACACTGAAGCTTTCTTT

J gene: TRBJ2-3
clone size: -
D gene: -
V gene: TRBV5-4
CDR3 protein: CASSPGAGGTDTQYF
CDR3 DNA: TGTGCCAGCAGCCCCGGGGCAGGGGGCACAGATACGCAGTATTTT